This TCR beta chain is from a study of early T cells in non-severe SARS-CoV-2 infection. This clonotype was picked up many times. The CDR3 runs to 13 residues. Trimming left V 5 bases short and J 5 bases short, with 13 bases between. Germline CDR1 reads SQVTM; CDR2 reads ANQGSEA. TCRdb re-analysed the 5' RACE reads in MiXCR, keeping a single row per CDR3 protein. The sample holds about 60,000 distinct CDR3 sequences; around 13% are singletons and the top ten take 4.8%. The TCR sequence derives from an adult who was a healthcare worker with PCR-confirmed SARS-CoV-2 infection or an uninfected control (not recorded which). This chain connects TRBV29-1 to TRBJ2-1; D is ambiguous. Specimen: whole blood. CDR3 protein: CSVLSPGDNEQFF. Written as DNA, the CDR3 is TGCAGCGTTTTGTCACCAGGCGACAATGAGCAGTTCTTC.